This T cell receptor (beta chain) appears in the sequencing data of a study of graft-versus-host responses after intestinal transplantation. Across the study: Among the recipients, transplants were multivisceral, liver-intestinal, or isolated intestinal. Each recipient received anti-thymocyte globulin induction, then tacrolimus and steroids for three to four years.

The CDR3 loop spans 15 amino acids. V lost 3 bases to trimming and J lost 7 bases; unmatched junction nucleotides: 7. Germline CDR1 reads MNHEY; CDR2 reads SMNVEV (reference sequence). The table came from immunoSEQ multiplex PCR; TCRdb's copy has only in-frame clones and leaves some out. The sample lists around 95,000 clones; about 90% were seen once. Findings of the study overall: Recipient bone marrow held GvH clones, some seen earlier in ileum or blood. The highest levels of circulating GvH clones went along with early declines in HvG clones after transplant.

As regards this clone: What it binds is not known.

The TCR was taken from a human donor who was the organ donor for an intestinal transplant. The chain has TRBV27 and TRBJ2-1; 9 nucleotides agree with TRBD2. Sequenced here: unstimulated CD4+ T cells sorted from spleen or lymph node cells, sampled before transplant. The CDR3 is CASSLETSGRNEQFF. For the CDR3, the DNA is TGTGCCAGCAGTTTGGAAACTAGCGGGCGGAATGAGCAGTTCTTC.